The 17 T cell receptor beta chains in this list originate from one sample, sequenced in a study of post-analysis software for immune sequencing data. Study-wide results and caveats: Roughly 5 TRBV segments occurring more often in patients than controls included TRBV5-6, TRBV5-1 and TRBV20-1.

Included in the TCR beta cDNA libraries were unique molecular identifiers. Via MiXCR, TCRdb re-called the PCR reads, giving one row per CDR3 protein. This table holds about 210,000 distinct CDR3 sequences, around 30% found once. These receptors have no identified antigens. Sequenced sample: blood. The origin of the receptors is a girl between 2 and 17 years old with multiple sclerosis.

The gene calls are TRBV20-1 and TRBJ1-6; tentative D call: TRBD1 (5 bases). Trimming removed 1 base at V and 9 bases at J, with 19 bases between. Germline V gene lookup returns CDR1 DFQATT and CDR2 SNEGSKA (reference sequence). This CDR3 has 16 amino acids. CDR3 coding DNA: TGCAGTGCTAGAGCCGGGGTGGGGCGAAGTGGTTCACCCCTCCACTTT. This encodes CSARAGVGRSGSPLHF.

This sequence joins TRBV5-1 and TRBJ2-3; D might be TRBD1 or TRBD2, each matching 5 bases. The CDR3 extends over 16 amino acids. Germline values: CDR1 SGHRS, CDR2 YFSETQ. V dropped 1 base and J dropped 2 bases, with 14 bases sitting between them. The CDR3 protein is CASSLTGDGDTDTQYF. In nucleotides, the CDR3 is TGCGCCAGCAGCTTGACCGGGGACGGTGACACAGATACGCAGTATTTT.

This clonotype was detected only once. A much larger clone differs from this one at a single base, so this may be a read error. This rearrangement joins TRBV4-1 to TRBJ2-4; D is unresolved. Germline CDR1 MGHRA, CDR2 YSYEKL. This CDR3 contains 15 residues. The CDR3: CTSSQVQDPKNIQYF. The CDR3, as DNA: TGCACCAGCAGCCAAGTCCAGGACCCCAAAAACATTCAGTACTTC.

CDR3 sequence (DNA): TGTGCCACCAGCAGAGATGGTGTATTGTTGGGACGGGCGCAGTTCTTC. It codes for CATSRDGVLLGRAQFF. The chain links TRBV15 to TRBJ2-1; D could derive from TRBD1 or TRBD2 (5 bases each). The CDR3 spans 16 residues. CDR1 LNHNV and CDR2 YYDKDF come from the germline V gene (reference sequence). V lost 0 bases and J lost 12, with 21 bases in between.

The chain is built from TRBV4-2 and TRBJ1-4, with D perhaps matching TRBD1 (6 bases). V was cut by 5 bases and J by 6 bases, with 16 bases left in between. CDR3 length: 15 amino acids. Germline V CDR1 and CDR2: LGHNA, YNFKEQ. CDR3 coding DNA: TGTGCCAGCAGCGGACGGACGGAGGGGGATGAAAAACTGTTTTTT. Encoded protein: CASSGRTEGDEKLFF.

The V call is TRBV11-2, the J call TRBJ2-3, with D possibly being TRBD2 (5 bases). The CDR3 spans 15 residues. V shed 2 bases and J shed 1 base, with 10 bases lying between them. CDR1 is SGHAT, CDR2 FQNNGV, per germline. CDR3 DNA sequence: TGTGCCAGCAGCTTACAACGGACTGGCACAGATACGCAGTATTTT. Protein sequence: CASSLQRTGTDTQYF.

This clonotype has ten or more counts. The chain employs TRBV7-9 and TRBJ2-6, with D possibly matching TRBD1 (5 bases). Trimming removed 4 bases at V and 0 bases at J, with 7 bases between. Germline CDR1 and CDR2: SEHNR and FQNEAQ (reference sequence). The CDR3 loop spans 15 amino acids. This CDR3 reads CASSYRYSGANVLTF. CDR3 in DNA: TGTGCCAGCAGCTACAGGTACTCTGGGGCCAACGTCCTGACTTTC.

V is TRBV12-3 or TRBV12-4 and J is TRBJ2-2; D is unresolved. The CDR3 totals 16 residues. Trimming left V 2 bases short and J 7 bases short, with 17 bases between. The CDR3 loop is CASSLSQIGRHGELFF. The CDR3, as DNA: TGTGCCAGCAGTTTATCCCAGATAGGGCGTCACGGGGAGCTGTTTTTT.

The sample holds many counts of this clonotype. The rearrangement uses TRBV9 and TRBJ2-1, with 12 bases that match TRBD2. With V trimmed by 0 bases and J by 12 bases, 7 bases remained unmatched. The CDR3 sequence is 15 residues long. Germline V gene lookup returns CDR1 SGDLS and CDR2 YYNGEE. CDR3 residues: CASSVAPSGGAGQFF. CDR3 nucleotide sequence: TGTGCCAGCAGCGTAGCCCCTAGCGGGGGGGCCGGGCAGTTCTTC.

This clonotype was recorded many times. The chain combines TRBV12-3 or TRBV12-4 with TRBJ1-5, with D unclear. The CDR3 is made up of 15 amino acids. Trimming took off 6 bases at V and 2 bases at J, with 14 bases between the two ends. CDR3 in amino acids: CASSSGLTGNQPQHF. CDR3 coding DNA: TGTGCCAGCAGCTCTGGACTAACGGGCAATCAGCCCCAGCATTTT.

This clonotype occurred many times. The rearrangement joins TRBV27 to TRBJ2-7, with 13 bases identical to TRBD2. This CDR3 is 15 amino acids long. V trimming: 4 bases; J trimming: 6 bases; junction bases outside the gene matches: 6. Germline V gene sequence: CDR1 MNHEY, CDR2 SMNVEV (reference sequence). The CDR3: CASSWRTSGRVEQYF. CDR3 DNA: TGTGCCAGCAGTTGGCGGACTAGCGGGAGAGTCGAGCAGTACTTC.

J is TRBJ1-4 and V is TRBV29-1, with TRBD1 identical over 10 bases. Germline values: CDR1 SQVTM, CDR2 ANQGSEA. Unmatched junction bases numbered 9, after V lost 4 bases and J lost 4 bases. This CDR3 spans 16 amino acids. The CDR3 region is CSVVDRGPGVNEKLFF. The CDR3 coding sequence is TGCAGCGTTGTCGACAGGGGGCCTGGGGTTAATGAAAAACTGTTTTTT.

This clonotype was picked up a small number of times. The V gene is TRBV2, the J gene TRBJ1-1; perhaps TRBD1 as D (6 bases). Looked up from germline, CDR1 is SNHLY and CDR2 is FYNNEI. The V end was cut by 7 bases, the J end by 3 bases, with 12 bases between. CDR3 size: 13 residues. The CDR3 nucleotides read TGTGCCAGCACTCAGGGGAGGGACACTGAAGCTTTCTTT. It encodes CASTQGRDTEAFF.

This sequence joins TRBV4-1 and TRBJ2-6; D ambiguous. There are 15 residues in the CDR3. V was trimmed by 4 bases and J by 0 bases, leaving 7 bases between them. Germline V gene data show CDR1 as MGHRA and CDR2 as YSYEKL. CDR3 loop: CASSPLYSGANVLTF. The CDR3 DNA is TGCGCCAGCAGCCCCCTCTACTCTGGGGCCAACGTCCTGACTTTC.

The chain employs TRBV18 and TRBJ2-2; D uncertain. V lost 3 bases, J lost 3 bases, and 8 bases lay in between. Germline V gives CDR1 KGHSH, CDR2 LQKENI. This CDR3 contains 14 residues. The CDR3 here is CASSPGSHTGELFF. CDR3 sequence (DNA): TGTGCCAGCTCACCCGGGTCTCACACCGGGGAGCTGTTTTTT.

This clonotype was counted ten times or more. The chain recombines TRBV6-6 with TRBJ2-7; tentative D call: TRBD2 (5 bases). CDR1 and CDR2 from the germline V gene are MNHNY and SVGAGI (reference sequence). Trimming took 7 bases from V and 0 from J, leaving 13 bases between them. The CDR3 extends over 14 amino acids. The CDR3 nucleotides read TGTGCCAGCAACAGAGAAGGGAGCTCCTACGAGCAGTACTTC. It encodes CASNREGSSYEQYF.

This clonotype was observed at least ten times. V usage is TRBV15 and J usage is TRBJ1-2; D is uncertain. This CDR3 comprises 13 residues. Between the trimmed V and J ends, which lost 3 bases and 4 bases, there was a span of 9 bases. Germline-derived CDR1 and CDR2 are LNHNV and YYDKDF (reference sequence). This CDR3 is CATSREKTYGYTF. CDR3 in DNA: TGTGCCACCAGCAGGGAGAAAACCTATGGCTACACCTTC.